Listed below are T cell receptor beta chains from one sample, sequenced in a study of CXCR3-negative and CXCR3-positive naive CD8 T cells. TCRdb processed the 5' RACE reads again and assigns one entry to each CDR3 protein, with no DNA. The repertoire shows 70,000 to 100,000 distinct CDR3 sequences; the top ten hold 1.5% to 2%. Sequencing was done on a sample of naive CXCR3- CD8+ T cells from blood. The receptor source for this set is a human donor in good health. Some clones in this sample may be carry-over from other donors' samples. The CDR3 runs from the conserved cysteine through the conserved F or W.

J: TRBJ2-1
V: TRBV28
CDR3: CASSFFGPNEQFF

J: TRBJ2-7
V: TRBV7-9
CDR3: CASSSYSGFSYEQYF

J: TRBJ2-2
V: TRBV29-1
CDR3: CSAWAQRGENTGELFF

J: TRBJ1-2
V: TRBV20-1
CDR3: CSARDGDTYGYTF

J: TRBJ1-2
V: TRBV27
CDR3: CASRTGNYGYTF

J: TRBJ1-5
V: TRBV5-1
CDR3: CASSLNSGQPQHF

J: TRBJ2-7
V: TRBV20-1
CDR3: CSAHPQGNGEQYF

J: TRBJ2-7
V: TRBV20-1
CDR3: CSAVAEISYEQYF

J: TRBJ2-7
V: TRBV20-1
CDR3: CSARATGTSSYEQYF

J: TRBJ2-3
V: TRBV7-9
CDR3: CASSLLAGNATDTDTQYF

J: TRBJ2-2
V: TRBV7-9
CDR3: CASSLSGQGTGELFF

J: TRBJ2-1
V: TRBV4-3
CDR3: CASSQAGGPYNEQFF

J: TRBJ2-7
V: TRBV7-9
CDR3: CASSTGTGDYEQYF

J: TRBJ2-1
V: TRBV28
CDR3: CASSLGGGAGNEQFF

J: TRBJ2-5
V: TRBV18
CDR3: CASSPAPSGRYQETQYF

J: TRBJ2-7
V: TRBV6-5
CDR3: CASSLGTSGNYEQYF

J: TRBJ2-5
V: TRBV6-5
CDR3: CASSYQPSLAGGDVVQETQYF

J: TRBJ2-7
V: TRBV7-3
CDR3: CASSLTETDYEQYF

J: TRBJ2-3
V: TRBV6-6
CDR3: CASRPDKVEGTDTQYF

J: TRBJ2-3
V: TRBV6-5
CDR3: CASSSLAGGYSTDTQYF

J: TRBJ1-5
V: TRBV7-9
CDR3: CASSSELGASNQPQHF

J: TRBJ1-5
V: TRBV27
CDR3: CASSLFGNQPQHF

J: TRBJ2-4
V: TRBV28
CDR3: CASSFSPGDIQYF

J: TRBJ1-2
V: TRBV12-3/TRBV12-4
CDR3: CASSRGNGYTF

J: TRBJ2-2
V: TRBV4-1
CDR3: CASSQDGLAAHTGELFF

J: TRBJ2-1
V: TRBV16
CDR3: CASSQSTGVSSYNEQFF

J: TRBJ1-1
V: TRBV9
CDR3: CASSFPGTGGTEAFF

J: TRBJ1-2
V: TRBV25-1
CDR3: CASSEDGRTIYGYTF

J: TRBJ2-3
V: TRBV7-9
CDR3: CASGEVAGGPTDTQYF

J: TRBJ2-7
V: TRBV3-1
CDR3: CASNDGLAGNEQYF

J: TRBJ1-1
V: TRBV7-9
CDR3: CASSLLLGGRSTEAFF

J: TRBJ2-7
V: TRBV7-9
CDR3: CASSRLKTGSYEQYF

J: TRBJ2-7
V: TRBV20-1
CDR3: CSARELIGQGASYEQYF

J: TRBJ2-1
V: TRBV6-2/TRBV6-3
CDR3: CASTSTLKGTSGRTYNEQFF

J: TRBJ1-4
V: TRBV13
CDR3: CASSSGLEGEKLFF

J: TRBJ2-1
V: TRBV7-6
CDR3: CASSLEDRGENEQFF

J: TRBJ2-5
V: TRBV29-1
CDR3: CSVEDPGPTEEETQYF

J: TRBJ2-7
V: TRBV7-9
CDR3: CASSYDRYEQYF

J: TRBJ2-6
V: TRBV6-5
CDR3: CASSHSGEAPSGANVLTF

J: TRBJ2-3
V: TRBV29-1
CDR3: CSVTVAPDTQYF

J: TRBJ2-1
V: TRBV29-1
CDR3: CSVFLAGGPIPEQFF

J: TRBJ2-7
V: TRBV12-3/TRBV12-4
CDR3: CASSIIGQGGYEQYF